These 31 T cell receptor beta chains came from one sample sequenced in a study of PD-1 blockade in classical Hodgkin lymphoma. As for time point: cycle 4 day 1 (C4D1), after 6 weeks of nivolumab. Patients all relapsed after autologous stem cell transplantation, and there was variation in brentuximab vedotin exposure. The protocol was immunoSEQ multiplex PCR, while the TCRdb copy is restricted to in-frame clones and leaves out a portion. The data show fewer than 95,000 clones, approximately 86% seen once. This specimen was peripheral blood mononuclear cells (PBMCs), taken before the fourth cycle of nivolumab. The receptor set was obtained from a human donor with classical Hodgkin lymphoma.

This clone was counted between two and nine times. The chain links TRBV5-1 to TRBJ1-1; D perhaps matches TRBD1 (5 bases). Germline CDR1 reads SGHRS; CDR2 reads YFSETQ. The length of the CDR3 is 13 residues. V was pared by 0 bases and J by 4 bases, with 7 bases between. The CDR3 here is CASSLGDPTEAFF. The CDR3 DNA is TGCGCCAGCAGCTTGGGGGACCCCACTGAAGCTTTCTTT.

The V and J genes are TRBV7-2 and TRBJ1-2, with D hard to call. V lost 3 bases, J lost 4 bases, and 6 bases lay in between. Germline V lookup: CDR1 SGHTA, CDR2 FQGNSA. This CDR3 is built from 12 residues. The CDR3 DNA sequence: TGTGCCAGCAGCTTCGAAGGCTATGGCTACACCTTC. Protein sequence: CASSFEGYGYTF. The entire variable domain, with the rest obtained from reference TRBV7-2 and TRBJ1-2, is as follows: GAGVSQSPSNKVTEKGKDVELRCDPISGHTALYWYRQSLGQGLEFLIYFQGNSAPDKSGLPSDRFSAERTGGSVSTLTIQRTQQEDSAVYLCASSFEGYGYTFGSGTRLTVV.

The rearrangement joins TRBV4-2 to TRBJ2-7, with a tentative D call TRBD2 (6 bases). V lost 4 bases and J lost 2, with 24 bases in between. Germline values: CDR1 LGHNA, CDR2 YNFKEQ. This CDR3 region has 18 residues. CDR3 in amino acids: CASSRRPGDPSRTYEQYF. For the CDR3, the DNA is TGTGCCAGCAGCCGCCGGCCGGGGGACCCAAGTAGAACCTACGAGCAGTACTTC.

The J gene is TRBJ2-3, the V gene TRBV5-1; D may match TRBD1 or TRBD2 (5 bases each). Trimming stripped 4 bases from V and 6 bases from J, with 15 bases between. The CDR3 length is 14 residues. Germline CDR1 reads SGHRS; CDR2 reads YFSETQ. The CDR3 DNA reads TGCGCCAGCAGCCGGTCGCCGGGGCTGGATACGCAGTATTTT. This translates into CASSRSPGLDTQYF. The variable domain in full, with the rest retrieved from reference TRBV5-1 and TRBJ2-3, is KAGVTQTPRYLIKTRGQQVTLSCSPISGHRSVSWYQQTPGQGLQFLFEYFSETQRNKGNFPGRFSGRQFSNSRSEMNVSTLELGDSALYLCASSRSPGLDTQYFGPGTRLTVL.

The chain links TRBV5-1 to TRBJ2-1; 13 nucleotides agree with TRBD2. Germline CDR1 is SGHRS and CDR2 is YFSETQ. There are 17 residues in the CDR3. V lost 3 bases and J lost 3; bases outside the gene matches: 6. CDR3 protein: CASSWGGLAGDYNEQFF. The CDR3 bases are TGCGCCAGCAGCTGGGGTGGACTAGCGGGAGACTACAATGAGCAGTTCTTC. The variable domain in full, completed from reference TRBV5-1 and TRBJ2-1, reads KAGVTQTPRYLIKTRGQQVTLSCSPISGHRSVSWYQQTPGQGLQFLFEYFSETQRNKGNFPGRFSGRQFSNSRSEMNVSTLELGDSALYLCASSWGGLAGDYNEQFFGPGTRLTVL.

The rearrangement uses TRBV6-5 and TRBJ2-7; 7 bases fit TRBD2. CDR1 is MNHEY and CDR2 is SVGAGI in the germline V gene. Trimming took 2 bases from V and 7 from J; bases not matched to a gene: 14. This CDR3 has 16 amino acids. CDR3 DNA sequence: TGTGCCAGCAGTTACGTGGGACTACCTATGAGAGGGGAGCAGTACTTC. Amino acids: CASSYVGLPMRGEQYF.

The chain is built from TRBV6-1 and TRBJ1-1; TRBD1 matches at 7 bases. Germline CDR1 and CDR2: MNHNS and SASEGT. Trimming at V came to 6 bases and at J to 0 bases, leaving 4 bases not matched to a gene. This CDR3 spans 14 amino acids. The CDR3 protein is CASSKTGLNTEAFF. The CDR3 DNA reads as TGTGCCAGCAGCAAGACAGGGTTGAACACTGAAGCTTTCTTT.

This clone was found a few times. V gene TRBV30 combines with J gene TRBJ1-5, with D unresolved. Trimming cost V 1 base and J 3 bases, with 7 bases left between them. Germline V gene sequence: CDR1 GTSNPN, CDR2 SVGIG (reference sequence). The CDR3 runs 13 residues. The CDR3 coding sequence is TGTGCCTGGAGTGGAGGGTTCAATCAGCCCCAGCATTTT. Translating it yields CAWSGGFNQPQHF.

The chain carries TRBV30 and TRBJ2-1, with 7 bases aligning to TRBD1. Germline lookup yields CDR1 GTSNPN and CDR2 SVGIG (reference sequence). The CDR3 totals 14 residues. V shed 4 bases, J shed 5 bases, and the junction held 8 bases outside the gene matches. The CDR3 nucleotides read TGTGCCTGGACTTCAGGGGGTTTCGACAATGAGCAGTTCTTC. Translating it yields CAWTSGGFDNEQFF.

The gene calls are TRBV11-1 and TRBJ2-1; 15 bases agree with TRBD2. The ends lost 5 bases at V and 6 bases at J; junction bases unmatched: 5. The CDR3 extends over 16 amino acids. Germline lookup yields CDR1 SGHAT and CDR2 FQDESV (reference sequence). The CDR3 coding sequence is TGTGCCAGCAGCGGACTAGCGGGAGGGCCAACCAATGAGCAGTTCTTC. This sequence encodes CASSGLAGGPTNEQFF.

The chain employs TRBV28 and TRBJ2-5, with D possibly being TRBD2 (5 bases). The V and J ends lost 5 bases and 4 bases respectively, with 14 bases between them. The CDR3 consists of 14 residues. Germline values: CDR1 MDHEN, CDR2 SYDVKM. The CDR3 coding sequence is TGTGCCAGCAGTGCCTCACTAGTAAGAGAGACCCAGTACTTC. Its translation is CASSASLVRETQYF. Full variable domain (remainder filled in from reference TRBV28 and TRBJ2-5): DVKVTQSSRYLVKRTGEKVFLECVQDMDHENMFWYRQDPGLGLRLIYFSYDVKMKEKGDIPEGYSVSREKKERFSLILESASTNQTSMYLCASSASLVRETQYFGPGTRLLVL.

This chain connects TRBV7-9 to TRBJ1-2; 7 bases are shared with TRBD1. Per germline, CDR1 SEHNR and CDR2 FQNEAQ (reference sequence). The V segment lost 1 base and the J segment 0 bases; nucleotides outside the gene matches: 5. This CDR3 region has 16 residues. Written as DNA, the CDR3 is TGTGCCAGCAGCTTAGGGGGGACAGAGGCTAACTATGGCTACACCTTC. This translates into CASSLGGTEANYGYTF. Filled out from reference TRBV7-9 and TRBJ1-2, the complete variable domain reads DTGVSQNPRHKITKRGQNVTFRCDPISEHNRLYWYRQTLGQGPEFLTYFQNEAQLEKSRLLSDRFSAERPKGSFSTLEIQRTEQGDSAMYLCASSLGGTEANYGYTFGSGTRLTVV.

The CDR3 reads CASSSGLAGNPNEQFF. CDR3 sequence (DNA): TGTGCCAGCAGCTCTGGACTAGCGGGGAACCCTAATGAGCAGTTCTTC. The chain links TRBV7-9 to TRBJ2-1; TRBD2 agrees at 12 bases. Germline CDR1 reads SEHNR; CDR2 reads FQNEAQ (reference sequence). The CDR3 runs to 16 residues. With V trimmed by 4 bases and J by 7 bases, 8 bases remained unmatched.

The chain has TRBV19 and TRBJ1-1; D might be TRBD1 (5 bases). V lost 4 bases to trimming and J lost 1 base, with 19 bases between them. Looked up from germline, CDR1 is LNHDA and CDR2 is SQIVND (reference sequence). This CDR3 is built from 17 residues. CDR3 protein: CASSSPRGLKTNTEAFF. DNA for the CDR3: TGTGCCAGTAGTAGCCCGCGGGGCCTAAAAACGAACACTGAAGCTTTCTTT.

The V and J genes are TRBV30 and TRBJ2-2; no clear D gene. CDR3 length: 12 residues. Germline V CDR1 and CDR2: GTSNPN, SVGIG (reference sequence). Trimming took off 4 bases at V and 5 bases at J, with 8 bases between the two ends. DNA for the CDR3: TGTGCCTGGACCCCTGGGACCGGGGAGCTGTTTTTT. This sequence encodes CAWTPGTGELFF.

CDR3 region: CASSLVLGGGYTF. The CDR3 coding sequence is TGTGCCAGCAGCTTAGTTTTGGGGGGTGGCTACACCTTC. The rearrangement links TRBV11-2 to TRBJ1-2; tentative D call: TRBD1 (5 bases). Germline-derived CDR1 and CDR2 are SGHAT and FQNNGV. Trimming removed 1 base at V and 7 bases at J, with 10 bases between. The CDR3 spans 13 residues.

The chain couples TRBV5-1 to TRBJ2-6, with 9 bases aligning to TRBD1. Germline V lookup: CDR1 SGHRS, CDR2 YFSETQ. After removal of 5 bases from V and 0 bases from J, the junction contained 15 bases not matched to a gene. There are 20 residues in the CDR3. CDR3 DNA: TGCGCCAGCAGAGGGGCAGTAGTCGGGACAGGGAGCTCTGGGGCCAACGTCCTGACTTTC. It translates to CASRGAVVGTGSSGANVLTF.

The chain uses TRBV9 and TRBJ1-2; 9 nucleotides align to TRBD1. The CDR3 runs to 15 residues. CDR1 and CDR2 from the germline V gene are SGDLS and YYNGEE. With 2 bases clipped from V and 7 bases from J, the junction kept 9 bases outside the gene matches. The CDR3 nucleotides are TGTGCCAGCAGCGTCCAACAGGGGGCGACGGGTGGCTACACCTTC. This gives the protein CASSVQQGATGGYTF.

The genes are TRBV6-1 and TRBJ1-2, with 9 bases lining up with TRBD1. The CDR3 sequence is 15 residues long. In germline, CDR1 is MNHNS, CDR2 SASEGT. The trim removed 4 bases at V and 4 bases at J, leaving 7 bases unmatched. DNA for the CDR3: TGTGCCAGCAGTGGACAAGGGACAGGGAGCTATGGCTACACCTTC. It is translated as CASSGQGTGSYGYTF.

V is TRBV29-1 and J is TRBJ2-7; a weak D match, TRBD2 (5 bases). Germline loops: CDR1 SQVTM, CDR2 ANQGSEA. The CDR3 is 12 residues long. Trimming left V 4 bases short and J 2 bases short, with 9 bases between. CDR3 nucleotides: TGCAGCGTTGGTTCCGGGGCCTACGAGCAGTACTTC. Protein: CSVGSGAYEQYF.

The V and J genes are TRBV5-1 and TRBJ2-3; D is unclear. The V end lost 1 base, the J end lost 0 bases, and 3 bases lay between the germline ends. Germline V gene lookup returns CDR1 SGHRS and CDR2 YFSETQ. CDR3 length: 13 amino acids. CDR3 bases: TGCGCCAGCAGCTTGCAAAGCACAGATACGCAGTATTTT. This sequence encodes CASSLQSTDTQYF.

This sequence joins TRBV7-2 and TRBJ1-1; the D is unclear. This CDR3 has 15 residues. Germline CDR1 SGHTA, CDR2 FQGNSA. V gave up 2 bases and J gave up 5 bases, with 15 bases separating them. CDR3 DNA: TGTGCCAGCAGCTTAAGGGCATCCGCGGAAACTGAAGCTTTCTTT. Translated: CASSLRASAETEAFF.

This chain connects TRBV30 to TRBJ2-2, with D possibly being TRBD1 or TRBD2 (5 bases each). Germline V gene data show CDR1 as GTSNPN and CDR2 as SVGIG (reference sequence). Trimming removed 3 bases at V and 6 bases at J, with 17 bases between. The CDR3 totals 15 residues. Written as DNA, the CDR3 is TGTGCCTGGAGGGGGGTAAAGGGGCCGTCCGGGGAGCTGTTTTTT. Encoded protein: CAWRGVKGPSGELFF. Full variable domain (outside the CDR3, taken from reference TRBV30 and TRBJ2-2): SQTIHQWPATLVQPVGSPLSLECTVEGTSNPNLYWYRQAAGRGLQLLFYSVGIGQISSEVPQNLSASRPQDRQFILSSKKLLLSDSGFYLCAWRGVKGPSGELFFGEGSRLTVL.

The chain uses TRBV7-8 and TRBJ2-3; D unclear. Per germline, CDR1 SGHVS and CDR2 FQNEAQ. Deletions cut 4 bases from V and 5 bases from J, with 13 bases between. The CDR3 loop spans 14 amino acids. DNA of the CDR3: TGTGCCAGCAGCTCCCGACGGGCTGGAGATACGCAGTATTTT. This gives the protein CASSSRRAGDTQYF.

This chain links TRBV30 with TRBJ2-5; D is possibly TRBD2 (5 bases). V lost 5 bases, J lost 11 bases, and 12 bases lay in between. Germline V gene lookup returns CDR1 GTSNPN and CDR2 SVGIG (reference sequence). The CDR3 loop spans 10 amino acids. The CDR3 bases are TGTGCCTGGGGACCAGGCGGGCAGTACTTC. Encoded protein: CAWGPGGQYF.

The chain combines TRBV4-2 with TRBJ1-5; 8 bases are shared with TRBD1. V lost 0 bases and J lost 2; bases outside the gene matches: 3. The CDR3 is 16 amino acids. CDR1 is LGHNA, CDR2 YNFKEQ, per germline. CDR3: CASSQDKGQGNQPQHF. CDR3 sequence (DNA): TGTGCCAGCAGCCAAGACAAGGGACAGGGCAATCAGCCCCAGCATTTT.

The chain carries TRBV5-4 and TRBJ2-7, with D unclear. Trimming cost V 1 base and J 7 bases, with 12 bases left between them. Germline V lookup: CDR1 SGHNT, CDR2 YYREEE (reference sequence). This CDR3 is built from 13 residues. The CDR3 loop is CASSLKGVGEQYF. The CDR3, as DNA: TGTGCCAGCAGCTTGAAGGGTGTAGGGGAGCAGTACTTC. The whole variable domain, remainder taken from reference TRBV5-4 and TRBJ2-7, is ETGVTQSPTHLIKTRGQQVTLRCSSQSGHNTVSWYQQALGQGPQFIFQYYREEENGRGNFPPRFSGLQFPNYSSELNVNALELDDSALYLCASSLKGVGEQYFGPGTRLTVT.

The chain joins TRBV2 to TRBJ2-3; possibly TRBD1 for D (5 bases). The V end lost 3 bases, the J end lost 7 bases, and 14 bases lay between the germline ends. Looked up from germline, CDR1 is SNHLY and CDR2 is FYNNEI. The CDR3 is made up of 14 amino acids. In DNA, the CDR3 is TGTGCCAGCAGTGAGGGGCCGACGTTTTATACGCAGTATTTT. This codes for CASSEGPTFYTQYF.

The V and J genes are TRBV15 and TRBJ2-2; D could derive from TRBD1 or TRBD2 (5 bases each). With 3 bases removed from V and 4 bases from J, the gap between germline ends came to 12 bases. Germline assignment: CDR1 LNHNV and CDR2 YYDKDF (reference sequence). The CDR3 covers 15 residues. The CDR3 bases are TGTGCCACCAGCAGGGGACCTTCGGCCACCGGGGAGCTGTTTTTT. It codes for CATSRGPSATGELFF.

This sequence joins TRBV28 and TRBJ2-7; D might be TRBD2 (6 bases). Germline V gene sequence: CDR1 MDHEN, CDR2 SYDVKM. Between the trimmed V and J ends, which lost 7 bases and 3 bases, there was a span of 16 bases. The CDR3 runs 14 residues. The CDR3 protein is CASTPSGTRYEQYF. CDR3 bases: TGTGCCAGCACCCCCTCTGGGACTCGCTACGAGCAGTACTTC.

This clone turned up a few times. The rearrangement joins TRBV15 to TRBJ1-4; no firm D call. V was shortened by 3 bases and J by 7 bases, with 12 bases between the two germline ends. The CDR3 extends over 14 amino acids. Germline values: CDR1 LNHNV, CDR2 YYDKDF (reference sequence). The CDR3 is CATSRGSLGEKLFF. The CDR3, as DNA: TGTGCCACCAGCAGGGGTTCCTTAGGTGAAAAACTGTTTTTT.